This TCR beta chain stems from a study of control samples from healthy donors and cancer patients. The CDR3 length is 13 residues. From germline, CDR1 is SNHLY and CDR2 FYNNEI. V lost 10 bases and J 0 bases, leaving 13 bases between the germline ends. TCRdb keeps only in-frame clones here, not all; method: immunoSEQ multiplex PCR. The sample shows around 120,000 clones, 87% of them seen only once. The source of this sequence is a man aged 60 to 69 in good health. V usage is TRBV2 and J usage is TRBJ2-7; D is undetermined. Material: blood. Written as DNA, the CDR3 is TGTGCCACCCTGACGGGTAGCTCCTACGAGCAGTACTTC. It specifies CATLTGSSYEQYF. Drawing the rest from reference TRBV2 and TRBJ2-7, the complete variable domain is EPEVTQTPSHQVTQMGQEVILRCVPISNHLYFYWYRQILGQKVEFLVSFYNNEISEKSEIFDDQFSVERPDGSNFTLKIRSTKLEDSAMYFCATLTGSSYEQYFGPGTRLTVT.